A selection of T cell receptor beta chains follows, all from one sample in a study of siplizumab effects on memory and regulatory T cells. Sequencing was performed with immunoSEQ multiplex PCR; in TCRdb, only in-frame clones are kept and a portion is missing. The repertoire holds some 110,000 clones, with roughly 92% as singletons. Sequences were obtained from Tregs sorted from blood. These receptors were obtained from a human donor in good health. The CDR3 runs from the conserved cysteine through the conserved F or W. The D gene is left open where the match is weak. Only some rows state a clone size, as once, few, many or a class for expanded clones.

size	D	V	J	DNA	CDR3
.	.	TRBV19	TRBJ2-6	TGTGCCAGTAGTAGTCAGGGTGGAGGGGCCAACGTCCTGACTTTC	CASSSQGGGANVLTF
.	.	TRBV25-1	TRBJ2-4	TGTGCCAGCAGCCGGGAAGCGTCGGGAAACATTCAGTACTTC	CASSREASGNIQYF
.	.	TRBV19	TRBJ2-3	TGTGCCAGTAGTATTCCGGGGCTCACAGATACGCAGTATTTT	CASSIPGLTDTQYF
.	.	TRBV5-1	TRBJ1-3	TGCGCCAGCAGCAAGACGGACGGTGGAAACACCATATATTTT	CASSKTDGGNTIYF
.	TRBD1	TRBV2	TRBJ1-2	TGTGCCAGCACTGGGACAGGCCCCTATGGCTACACCTTC	CASTGTGPYGYTF
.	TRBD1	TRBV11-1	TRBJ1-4	TGTGCCAGCAGCGCGACAGGGGTGGATGAAAAACTGTTTTTT	CASSATGVDEKLFF
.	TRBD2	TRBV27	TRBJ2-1	TGTGCCAGCAGTTCAATAGCGGGAGCCGACTACAATGAGCAGTTCTTC	CASSSIAGADYNEQFF
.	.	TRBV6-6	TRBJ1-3	TGTGCCAGCAGTCCTCAGGTCTCTGGAAACACCATATATTTT	CASSPQVSGNTIYF
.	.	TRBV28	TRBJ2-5	TGTGCCAGCAGCCCCTTCAATGGGCTGCGGACCCAGTACTTC	CASSPFNGLRTQYF
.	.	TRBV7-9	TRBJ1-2	TGTGCCAGCAGGGTACAGGGTTCTTACGGCTACACCTTC	CASRVQGSYGYTF
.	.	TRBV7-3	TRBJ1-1	TGTGCCAGCAGCTTATTGCCCGGAGGGGAAGCTTTCTTT	CASSLLPGGEAFF
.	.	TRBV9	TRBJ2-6	TGTGCCAGCAGCGTACCTCCCTCTGGGGCCAACGTCCTGACTTTC	CASSVPPSGANVLTF
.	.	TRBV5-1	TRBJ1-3	TGCGCCAGCAGCTTGGGGGCAGGGGTTGGAAACACCATATATTTT	CASSLGAGVGNTIYF
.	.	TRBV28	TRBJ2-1	TGTGCCAGCAGCCTCCCCGGAGCGCGGACCTACAATGAGCAGTTCTTC	CASSLPGARTYNEQFF
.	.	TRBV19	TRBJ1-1	TGTGCCAGTAGTATGGCCCATTGGGGTGAAGCTTTCTTT	CASSMAHWGEAFF
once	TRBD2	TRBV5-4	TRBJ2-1	TGTGCCAGCAGCTTGGCTGGACTAGCGGGGGTAAATGAGCAGTTCTTC	CASSLAGLAGVNEQFF
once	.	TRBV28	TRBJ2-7	TGTGCCAGCAGTTCGCCCTACGAGCAGTACTTC	CASSSPYEQYF
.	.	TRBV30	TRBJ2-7	TGTGCACTCCACCCCCAAGGGATCGAGCAGTACTTC	CALHPQGIEQYF
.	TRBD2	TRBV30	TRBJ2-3	TGTGCCTGGAGTAGAGGAAGCGGGGCTTTAGATACGCAGTATTTT	CAWSRGSGALDTQYF
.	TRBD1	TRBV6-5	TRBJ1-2	TGTGCCAGCAGTTACGCGACAGGGGATGGCTACACCTTC	CASSYATGDGYTF
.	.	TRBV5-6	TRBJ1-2	TGTGCCAGCAGCTTGGTGGTACCGGACGGCTACACCTTC	CASSLVVPDGYTF
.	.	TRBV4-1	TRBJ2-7	TGCGCCAGCAGCCAAGAATCGCCGGGACCCCTGAATGGCGAGCAGTACTTC	CASSQESPGPLNGEQYF
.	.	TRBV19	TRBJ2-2	TGTGCCAGTCGAACATTCACCGGGGAGCTGTTTTTT	CASRTFTGELFF
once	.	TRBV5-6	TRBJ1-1	TGTGCCAGCAGCTTGGCCGGATTCACTGAAGCTTTCTTT	CASSLAGFTEAFF
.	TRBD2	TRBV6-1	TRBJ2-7	TGTGCCAGCAGTGAAGGGCTTCACCAGCGGGGCGAGCAGTACTTC	CASSEGLHQRGEQYF
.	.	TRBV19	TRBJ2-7	TGTGCCAGTATGGAGACGGGACGGCCGACCTACGAGCAGTACTTC	CASMETGRPTYEQYF
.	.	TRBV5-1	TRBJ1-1	TGCGCCAGCAGCCCCACCTTGAACACTGAAGCTTTCTTT	CASSPTLNTEAFF
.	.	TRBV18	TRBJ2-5	TGTGCCAGCTCACCCCGCGAAAGGGAGACCCAGTACTTC	CASSPRERETQYF
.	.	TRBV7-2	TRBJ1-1	TGTGCCAGCAGCTTACGTGGCTGGAACACTGAAGCTTTCTTT	CASSLRGWNTEAFF